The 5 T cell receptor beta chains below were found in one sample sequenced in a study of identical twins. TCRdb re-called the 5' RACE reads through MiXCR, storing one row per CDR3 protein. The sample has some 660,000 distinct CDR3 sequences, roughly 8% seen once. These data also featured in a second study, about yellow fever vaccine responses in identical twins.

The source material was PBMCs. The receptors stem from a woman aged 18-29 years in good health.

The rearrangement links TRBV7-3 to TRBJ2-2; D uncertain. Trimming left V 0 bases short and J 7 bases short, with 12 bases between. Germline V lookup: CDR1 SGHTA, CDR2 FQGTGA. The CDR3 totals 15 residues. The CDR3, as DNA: TGTGCCAGCAGCTTAACGGGAAGTGGCAACGGGGAGCTGTTTTTT. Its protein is CASSLTGSGNGELFF.

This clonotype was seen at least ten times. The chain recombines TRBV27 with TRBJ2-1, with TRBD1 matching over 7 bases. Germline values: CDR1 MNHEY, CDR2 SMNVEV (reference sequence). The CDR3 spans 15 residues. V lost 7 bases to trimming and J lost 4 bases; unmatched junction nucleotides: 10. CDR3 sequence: CASTSRDRRYNEQFF. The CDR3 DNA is TGTGCCAGCACGTCCCGGGACAGACGATACAATGAGCAGTTCTTC.

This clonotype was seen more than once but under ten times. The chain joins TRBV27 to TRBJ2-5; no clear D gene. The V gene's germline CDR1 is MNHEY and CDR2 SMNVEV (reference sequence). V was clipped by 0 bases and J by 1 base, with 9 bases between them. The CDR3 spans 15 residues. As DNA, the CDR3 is TGTGCCAGCAGTTTATCCAGCAGTATCCAAGAGACCCAGTACTTC. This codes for CASSLSSSIQETQYF.

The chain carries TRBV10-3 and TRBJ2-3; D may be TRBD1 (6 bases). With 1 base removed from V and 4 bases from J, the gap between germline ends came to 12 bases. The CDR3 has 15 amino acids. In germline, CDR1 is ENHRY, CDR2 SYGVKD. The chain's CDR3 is CAISEFGGSSDTQYF. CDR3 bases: TGTGCCATCAGTGAGTTTGGGGGCAGTTCAGATACGCAGTATTTT.

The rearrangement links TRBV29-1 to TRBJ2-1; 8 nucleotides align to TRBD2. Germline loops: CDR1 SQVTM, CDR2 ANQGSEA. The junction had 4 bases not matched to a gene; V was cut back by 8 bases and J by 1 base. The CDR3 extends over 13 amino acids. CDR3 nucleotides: TGCAGCCTAGTAGCGGGATCCTACAATGAGCAGTTCTTC. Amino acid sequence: CSLVAGSYNEQFF.